What follows are 2 T cell receptor beta chains derived from one specimen sequenced in a study of blood T cell repertoires in COVID-19 (dated by TCRdb to 2019 to 2021). Library generation was performed with the immunoSEQ multiplex PCR assay. TCRdb mirrors the immuneACCESS table, restricted to in-frame sequences. Some clones are absent from its copies; in checked studies, under half trace to an unresolved V gene, and the reason for the others is unknown. For this sample the table gives over 80,000 clones, of which about 89% were detected only once. The ten largest make up around 10% of the sample. Sequenced input: peripheral blood. These receptors were collected from a man aged 45 to 65 with acute or convalescent COVID-19.

The rearrangement links TRBV7-3 to TRBJ1-1; D ambiguous. The V gene's germline CDR1 is SGHTA and CDR2 FQGTGA. The CDR3 sequence is 13 residues long. V was clipped by 4 bases and J by 3 bases, with 9 bases between them. In nucleotides, the CDR3 is TGTGCCAGCAGCTGGAGTATGGACACTGAAGCTTTCTTT. It specifies CASSWSMDTEAFF. Using reference TRBV7-3 and TRBJ1-1 for the parts outside the CDR3, the full variable domain is GAGVSQTPSNKVTEKGKYVELRCDPISGHTALYWYRQSLGQGPEFLIYFQGTGAADDSGLPNDRFFAVRPEGSVSTLKIQRTERGDSAVYLCASSWSMDTEAFFGQGTRLTVV.

The gene calls are TRBV11-3 and TRBJ2-2, with TRBD2 identical over 7 bases. Germline CDR1 and CDR2: SGHNT and YENEEA. The CDR3 has 14 residues. V dropped 4 bases and J dropped 3; count of bases not matched to a gene: 2. The CDR3: CASSSLAYTGELFF. The CDR3 bases are TGTGCCAGCAGCTCACTAGCGTACACCGGGGAGCTGTTTTTT.